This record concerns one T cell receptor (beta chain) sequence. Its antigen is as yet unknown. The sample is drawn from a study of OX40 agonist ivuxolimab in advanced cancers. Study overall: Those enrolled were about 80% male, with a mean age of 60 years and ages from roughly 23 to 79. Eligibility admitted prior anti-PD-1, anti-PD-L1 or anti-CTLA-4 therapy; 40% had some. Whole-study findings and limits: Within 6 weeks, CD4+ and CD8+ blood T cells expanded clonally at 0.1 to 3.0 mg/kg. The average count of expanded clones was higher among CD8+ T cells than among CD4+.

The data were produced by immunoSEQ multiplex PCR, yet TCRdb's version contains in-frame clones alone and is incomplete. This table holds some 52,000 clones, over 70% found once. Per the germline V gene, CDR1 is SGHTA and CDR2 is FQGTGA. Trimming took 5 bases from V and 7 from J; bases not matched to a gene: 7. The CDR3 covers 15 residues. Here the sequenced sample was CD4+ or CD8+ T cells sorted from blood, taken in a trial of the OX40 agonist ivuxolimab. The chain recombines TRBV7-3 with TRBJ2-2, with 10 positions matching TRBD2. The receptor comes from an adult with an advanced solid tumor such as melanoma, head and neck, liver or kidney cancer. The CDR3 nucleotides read TGTGCCAGCAGCCTCGGGACTAGCGTAAACGGGGAGCTGTTTTTT. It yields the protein CASSLGTSVNGELFF.